This entry lists 26 T cell receptor beta chains sequenced from one sample in a study of blood T cells in healthy people across ages. A J-beta primer mix and a sample-barcoded 5' primer were used in a second PCR of roughly 6 to 12 cycles. One entry per CDR3 protein results from TCRdb running MiXCR on the 5' RACE reads. The repertoire holds fewer than 2,000,000 distinct CDR3 sequences, with more than 35% as singletons. The sequenced sample consisted of blood. All receptors derive from a human donor in good health.

With respect to this clonotype: One end of the junction does not line up with germline, which may come from a read error. CDR3 in DNA: TGTGCCAGCAGCTTAAGGGGTTTGAGGTTTAATCCACCCCTCCACTTT. Its translation is CASSLRGLRFNPPLHF. The chain combines TRBV7-2 with TRBJ1-6; D is possibly TRBD1 (5 bases). Germline V gene lookup returns CDR1 SGHTA and CDR2 FQGNSA. The CDR3 sequence is 16 residues long. The whole variable domain, filled in from reference TRBV7-2 and TRBJ1-6, reads GAGVSQSPSNKVTEKGKDVELRCDPISGHTALYWYRQSLGQGLEFLIYFQGNSAPDKSGLPSDRFSAERTGGSVSTLTIQRTQQEDSAVYLCASSLRGLRFNPPLHFGNGTRLTVT.

The chain uses TRBV3-1 and TRBJ1-5; D not certain. In germline, CDR1 is LGHDT, CDR2 YNNKEL (reference sequence). This CDR3 is built from 14 residues. Deletions cut 4 bases from V and 7 bases from J, with 14 bases between. This CDR3 reads CASSPQPGEQPQHF. In nucleotides, the CDR3 is TGTGCCAGCAGCCCCCAGCCGGGTGAACAGCCCCAGCATTTT. The entire variable domain, with the rest obtained from reference TRBV3-1 and TRBJ1-5, is as follows: DTAVSQTPKYLVTQMGNDKSIKCEQNLGHDTMYWYKQDSKKFLKIMFSYNNKELIINETVPNRFSPKSPDKAHLNLHINSLELGDSAVYFCASSPQPGEQPQHFGDGTRLSIL.

The chain carries TRBV12-5 and TRBJ2-2; 7 nucleotides line up with TRBD2. The CDR3 runs 15 residues. The ends lost 0 bases at V and 6 bases at J; junction bases unmatched: 4. Germline assignment: CDR1 LGHNT and CDR2 FRNRAP. This CDR3 is CASGLVGEGPGELFF. DNA of the CDR3: TGTGCTAGTGGTTTGGTCGGGGAGGGGCCCGGGGAGCTGTTTTTT.

Only a few counts were recorded for this clonotype. Since a much larger clone is just one base distant, this may be a read error. The chain carries TRBV12-3 or TRBV12-4 and TRBJ2-5; D possibly matches TRBD1 or TRBD2 (5 bases each). The DNA end lines up better with TRBJ2-7; the J call may be wrong. This CDR3 has 13 residues. CDR3 region: CASNSRGGYEQYF. The CDR3 coding sequence is TGTGCCAGCAACTCCCGGGGCGGATACGAGCAGTACTTC.

This clonotype was counted between two and nine times. V and J are TRBV7-9 and TRBJ2-7, with no clear D. Germline V gene data show CDR1 as SEHNR and CDR2 as FQNEAQ (reference sequence). Trimming left V 6 bases short and J 2 bases short, with 11 bases between. The CDR3 contains 13 residues. The CDR3 DNA reads as TGTGCCAGCAGATTGGACGTAGCCTACGAGCAGTACTTC. This gives the protein CASRLDVAYEQYF.

The chain joins TRBV11-3 to TRBJ1-4; D is unresolved. The CDR3 runs to 15 residues. The V end lost 5 bases, the J end lost 8 bases, and 18 bases lay between the germline ends. Germline V CDR1 and CDR2: SGHNT, YENEEA. The chain's CDR3 is CASSPRAEPGEKLFF. DNA for the CDR3: TGTGCCAGCAGCCCTCGGGCCGAACCCGGGGAAAAACTGTTTTTT. The variable domain in full, completed from reference TRBV11-3 and TRBJ1-4, reads EAGVVQSPRYKIIEKKQPVAFWCNPISGHNTLYWYLQNLGQGPELLIRYENEEAVDDSQLPKDRFSAERLKGVDSTLKIQPAELGDSAVYLCASSPRAEPGEKLFFGSGTQLSVL.

The chain combines TRBV20-1 with TRBJ2-3; a weak D match, TRBD2 (6 bases). Trimming shortened V by 0 bases and J by 1 base, and 17 bases separated the two germline ends. Germline assignment: CDR1 DFQATT and CDR2 SNEGSKA (reference sequence). CDR3 length equals 17 residues. The CDR3 nucleotides read TGCAGTGCTAGAGATCTGGGGACTCAGCTCCGCACAGATACGCAGTATTTT. It codes for CSARDLGTQLRTDTQYF.

To note about this clonotype: At one end, the junction sequence differs from germline, possibly due to a read error. The chain combines TRBV10-3 with TRBJ2-7; 9 nucleotides match TRBD2. The CDR3 covers 16 residues. CDR1 is ENHRY, CDR2 SYGVKD, per germline. CDR3 in amino acids: CTISDFLAGGPYEQYF. The CDR3 region has the DNA TGTACCATCAGTGACTTCTTGGCGGGGGGGCCCTACGAGCAGTACTTC.

Only a few counts were recorded for this clonotype. V gene TRBV4-1 combines with J gene TRBJ1-1; D is ambiguous. The CDR3 is 14 amino acids. With 4 bases removed from V and 7 bases from J, the gap between germline ends came to 16 bases. CDR1 and CDR2 from the germline V gene are MGHRA and YSYEKL. Here the CDR3 reads CASSLLSSRDEAFF. DNA of the CDR3: TGCGCCAGCAGCCTTCTTTCTTCCCGGGATGAAGCTTTCTTT.

The chain recombines TRBV4-3 with TRBJ2-1; 9 positions match TRBD2. Looked up from germline, CDR1 is LGHNA and CDR2 is YSLEER. The CDR3 runs to 16 residues. The trim removed 2 bases at V and 3 bases at J, leaving 5 bases unmatched. The CDR3 nucleotides are TGCGCCAGCAGCCAACTAGCGGGGAGGAGCTACAATGAGCAGTTCTTC. It yields the protein CASSQLAGRSYNEQFF.

The V call is TRBV6-5, the J call TRBJ1-5; unclear D gene. Germline V gene lookup returns CDR1 MNHEY and CDR2 SVGAGI. The CDR3 is 15 amino acids. Trimming removed 0 bases at V and 7 bases at J, with 13 bases between. The CDR3 DNA reads TGTGCCAGCAGTTACTCGTCTGGCTCGGGGCAGCCCCAGCATTTT. Translating gives CASSYSSGSGQPQHF.

V gene TRBV5-1 combines with J gene TRBJ2-5, with 9 bases that match TRBD1. V trimming: 4 bases; J trimming: 5 bases; junction bases outside the gene matches: 6. Germline CDR1 SGHRS, CDR2 YFSETQ. This CDR3 spans 14 amino acids. CDR3 nucleotide sequence: TGCGCCAGCAGCCCTACAGGGGGCCTGGAGACCCAGTACTTC. Its protein is CASSPTGGLETQYF. The complete variable domain, with remaining parts taken from reference TRBV5-1 and TRBJ2-5, reads KAGVTQTPRYLIKTRGQQVTLSCSPISGHRSVSWYQQTPGQGLQFLFEYFSETQRNKGNFPGRFSGRQFSNSRSEMNVSTLELGDSALYLCASSPTGGLETQYFGPGTRLLVL.

J is TRBJ2-7 and V is TRBV20-1; D is ambiguous. The DNA end is more similar to TRBJ2-5, so the J call may be wrong. The CDR3 spans 13 residues. Germline V gene data show CDR1 as DFQATT and CDR2 as SNEGSKA (reference sequence). The CDR3 region is CSARPENQETQYF. The DNA for the CDR3 is TGCAGTGCCAGACCCGAAAACCAAGAGACCCAGTACTTC.

CDR3 in DNA: TGTGCCATTAACCCAAGAACTAACTATGGCTACACCTTC. Its protein product is CAINPRTNYGYTF. J is TRBJ1-2 and V is TRBV2; the D is unclear. CDR3 length: 13 amino acids. The germline V gene encodes CDR1 SNHLY and CDR2 FYNNEI. V lost 10 bases and J 0 bases, leaving 12 bases between the germline ends. The full variable domain, completed using reference TRBV2 and TRBJ1-2, is EPEVTQTPSHQVTQMGQEVILRCVPISNHLYFYWYRQILGQKVEFLVSFYNNEISEKSEIFDDQFSVERPDGSNFTLKIRSTKLEDSAMYFCAINPRTNYGYTFGSGTRLTVV.

V is TRBV2 and J is TRBJ2-4; tentatively, D is TRBD1 (6 bases). The J call is doubtful: the DNA matches TRBJ2-7 better. Germline values: CDR1 SNHLY, CDR2 FYNNEI. The CDR3 has 13 residues. This chain's CDR3 is CASSVQGFHEQYF. CDR3 DNA: TGTGCCAGCAGTGTACAGGGTTTCCACGAGCAGTACTTC.

This chain joins TRBV5-5 and TRBJ2-7; D not certain. CDR3 length equals 18 residues. Germline assignment: CDR1 SGHKS and CDR2 YYEKEE (reference sequence). V was shortened by 2 bases and J by 0 bases, with 21 bases between the two germline ends. The CDR3 sequence is CASSFFTTTRRSSYEQYF. The CDR3 region has the DNA TGTGCCAGCAGCTTTTTCACGACGACACGCAGAAGCTCCTACGAGCAGTACTTC.

This clonotype showed up just a few times. The V call is TRBV6-2 or TRBV6-3, the J call TRBJ1-5; TRBD1 matches at 8 bases. Looked up from germline, CDR1 is MNHEY and CDR2 is SVGEGT. The CDR3 sequence is 14 residues long. The V segment lost 2 bases and the J segment 7 bases; nucleotides outside the gene matches: 4. The CDR3 bases are TGTGCCAGCAGTTACCGGGACAGGTGGCAGCCCCAGCATTTT. Encoded protein: CASSYRDRWQPQHF.

V usage is TRBV6-5 and J usage is TRBJ2-1, with D perhaps given as TRBD1 or TRBD2 (5 bases each). Germline V lookup: CDR1 MNHEY, CDR2 SVGAGI. This CDR3 has 12 amino acids. Trimming cost V 7 bases and J 9 bases, with 13 bases left between them. Here the CDR3 DNA reads TGTGCCAGCAACCTCCCGGGACCTGAGCAGTTCTTC. It is translated as CASNLPGPEQFF.

The CDR3 reads CASGLGAQGGNTEAFF. CDR3 nucleotides: TGTGCTAGTGGTCTGGGGGCCCAGGGGGGGAACACTGAAGCTTTCTTT. This rearrangement joins TRBV12-5 to TRBJ1-1, with 7 bases aligning to TRBD1. Germline lookup yields CDR1 LGHNT and CDR2 FRNRAP. The CDR3 spans 16 residues. Trimming took 5 bases from V and 1 from J; bases not matched to a gene: 10.

This clonotype was seen a few times. The CDR3 region has the DNA TGTGCCACCTTCCGCTCCGGACACGGGTATGGCTACACCTTC. Its translation: CATFRSGHGYGYTF. This chain uses TRBV15 with TRBJ1-2, with a possible D match to TRBD1 (5 bases). The CDR3 totals 14 residues. The V and J ends lost 8 bases and 5 bases respectively, with 18 bases between them. From germline, CDR1 is LNHNV and CDR2 YYDKDF (reference sequence).

This clonotype was seen only a few times. The chain joins TRBV3-1 to TRBJ1-2, with D maybe TRBD1 (5 bases). Germline CDR1 is LGHDT and CDR2 is YNNKEL (reference sequence). V was cut by 0 bases and J by 5 bases, with 7 bases left in between. This CDR3 contains 13 residues. CDR3 in DNA: TGTGCCAGCAGCCAAGAGGGGGAATATGGCTACACCTTC. Translated: CASSQEGEYGYTF.

The chain combines TRBV28 with TRBJ2-7; D possibly corresponds to TRBD1 (5 bases). The CDR3 runs 14 residues. V lost 3 bases and J 2 bases, leaving 11 bases between the germline ends. Per the germline V gene, CDR1 is MDHEN and CDR2 is SYDVKM. The CDR3 DNA follows: TGTGCCAGCAGTTTCCACAGGTCGACCTACGAGCAGTACTTC. It codes for CASSFHRSTYEQYF.

The chain joins TRBV28 to TRBJ2-7, with D maybe TRBD2 (5 bases). The CDR3 has 16 residues. Trimming took 6 bases from V and 2 from J, leaving 20 bases between them. Germline V gene data show CDR1 as MDHEN and CDR2 as SYDVKM. In DNA form, the CDR3 reads TGTGCCAGCAGCCCCCGGAGGATCGTAGGCCCCTACGAGCAGTACTTC. Translating gives CASSPRRIVGPYEQYF.

This clonotype was detected only a few times. The J gene is TRBJ1-1, the V gene TRBV5-4; D not resolved. V was clipped by 4 bases and J by 2 bases, with 21 bases between them. Germline V gene lookup returns CDR1 SGHNT and CDR2 YYREEE (reference sequence). The CDR3 loop spans 17 amino acids. CDR3 region: CASSNDRTQKRNTEAFF. The CDR3, as DNA: TGTGCCAGCAGCAATGACCGCACACAAAAGAGAAACACTGAAGCTTTCTTT.

The rearrangement joins TRBV20-1 to TRBJ1-4; D is undetermined. The ends were cut back, 0 bases at V and 5 bases at J, with 7 bases in the middle. The CDR3 consists of 13 residues. Germline V lookup: CDR1 DFQATT, CDR2 SNEGSKA (reference sequence). The CDR3 region is CSARDSGNEKLFF. In nucleotides, the CDR3 is TGCAGTGCTAGAGATTCCGGAAATGAAAAACTGTTTTTT.

Note on this clonotype: This may come from a read error, since a much larger clone is one base off. CDR3 region: CASSLWSSRESADTQYF. The DNA of the CDR3 is TGTGCCAGCAGTTTATGGTCCTCCAGGGAAAGCGCAGATACGCAGTATTTT. The chain joins TRBV12-3 or TRBV12-4 to TRBJ2-3; a possible D gene is TRBD1 (5 bases). The V and J ends lost 2 bases and 4 bases respectively, with 19 bases between them. The CDR3 length is 17 residues.